This entry describes one T cell receptor beta chain. These data belong to a study of blood T cell repertoires in COVID-19. Germline CDR1 is LGHDT and CDR2 is YNNKEL (reference sequence). Between the trimmed V and J ends, which lost 0 bases and 0 bases, there was a span of 15 bases. The CDR3 extends over 17 amino acids. Some clones are missing from TCRdb's copy, which holds only in-frame ones; the method was immunoSEQ multiplex PCR. The sample has roughly 250,000 clones, 87% seen once; the top ten hold more than 5%. Which cohort a participant joined came from the clinical history participants gave. V is TRBV3-1 (or the pseudogene TRBV3-2) and J is TRBJ2-7, with D perhaps matching TRBD1 (5 bases). The clonotype was recovered from a woman in her thirties with acute COVID-19. What was sequenced was PBMCs or T cells enriched from blood (not recorded which). This CDR3 is CASSQDIVGRDSYEQYF. In DNA form, the CDR3 reads TGTGCCAGCAGCCAAGATATTGTAGGCAGGGACTCCTACGAGCAGTACTTC.